The 12 T cell receptor beta chains below all came from one sample that was sequenced in a study of T cells in Graves' hyperthyroidism and ophthalmopathy (dated by TCRdb to the late 2010s). The library was made by multiplex PCR. The sequencer listed for this sample is Illumina HiSeq 2000. The TCR beta CDR3 regions were amplified from RNA transcripts. The first round of RT-PCR for the TCR CDR3 was performed with the HTBI primer set and the Qiagen OneStep RT-PCR kit. TCRdb took the public reads, trimmed them with fastp at Q25, ran MiXCR for clone calling and kept in-frame beta chains. Rows are combined by CDR3 protein, so each entry shows the most common genes and DNA. The sample includes under 650,000 distinct CDR3 sequences, with 15% to 20% observed a single time. Of the sample, approximately 3.8% falls within the top ten clones. Sequencing was carried out using blood. These receptors all come from a woman aged 25 to 39 with Graves' hyperthyroidism.

In this sample, this clonotype turned up a few times. The chain is built from TRBV19 and TRBJ2-7; 9 nucleotides agree with TRBD2. Germline CDR1 is LNHDA and CDR2 is SQIVND (reference sequence). V lost 0 bases to trimming and J lost 3 bases; unmatched junction nucleotides: 3. This CDR3 is 15 amino acids long. The CDR3 DNA sequence: TGTGCCAGTAGTATAGAGGATAGCGGGAGCTACGAGCAGTACTTC. Amino acids: CASSIEDSGSYEQYF.

The chain combines TRBV5-1 with TRBJ2-5; 8 bases line up with TRBD1. V dropped 0 bases and J dropped 2; count of bases not matched to a gene: 15. The germline V gene has CDR1 SGHRS and CDR2 YFSETQ. The CDR3 totals 19 residues. For the CDR3, the DNA is TGCGCCAGCAGCTTGGACCCGACAGGGGTGGGCCACTCTCAAGAGACCCAGTACTTC. Its translation: CASSLDPTGVGHSQETQYF.

This clonotype was detected a few times. The chain couples TRBV6-1 to TRBJ2-1; 12 nucleotides agree with TRBD2. V lost 5 bases and J lost 0; bases outside the gene matches: 8. Germline values: CDR1 MNHNS, CDR2 SASEGT. CDR3 size: 18 residues. The CDR3 here is CASSQWATSGSSYNEQFF. CDR3 coding DNA: TGTGCCAGCAGTCAATGGGCGACTAGCGGGAGCTCCTACAATGAGCAGTTCTTC.

This clonotype was seen ten or more times. The chain uses TRBV27 and TRBJ2-7, with 7 bases aligning to TRBD2. Germline CDR1 and CDR2: MNHEY and SMNVEV (reference sequence). The CDR3 extends over 14 amino acids. The trim removed 5 bases at V and 1 base at J, leaving 5 bases unmatched. CDR3 in amino acids: CASSTAGRSYEQYF. The CDR3 DNA reads TGTGCCAGCAGTACAGCGGGACGGTCCTACGAGCAGTACTTC.

This clonotype was seen many times. The chain employs TRBV18 and TRBJ2-1; 13 bases align to TRBD2. Unmatched junction bases numbered 4, after V lost 2 bases and J lost 6 bases. This CDR3 is 16 amino acids long. Germline loops: CDR1 KGHSH, CDR2 LQKENI. CDR3 in amino acids: CASSPAGLAGPNEQFF. The CDR3, as DNA: TGTGCCAGCTCACCAGCGGGACTAGCGGGACCCAATGAGCAGTTCTTC.

This clonotype was observed many times. The genes are TRBV7-2 and TRBJ2-3; 8 bases are a match to TRBD2. V lost 6 bases to trimming and J lost 3 bases; unmatched junction nucleotides: 11. The germline CDR1 and CDR2 sequences are SGHTA and FQGNSA. CDR3 size: 16 residues. The CDR3 protein is CASRSEGTSFTDTQYF. The CDR3 coding sequence is TGTGCCAGCAGATCAGAGGGGACTAGTTTTACAGATACGCAGTATTTT.

This clonotype was counted at least ten times. The rearrangement links TRBV20-1 to TRBJ2-7; TRBD1 matches at 11 bases. Germline loops: CDR1 DFQATT, CDR2 SNEGSKA (reference sequence). The trim removed 6 bases at V and 5 bases at J, leaving 6 bases unmatched. The CDR3 runs 13 residues. DNA of the CDR3: TGCAGTGCGTCGGGACAGGGGGACCACGAGCAGTACTTC. Residues: CSASGQGDHEQYF.

This clonotype showed up many times. The chain uses TRBV20-1 and TRBJ1-5; 7 bases map to TRBD1. Trimming removed 0 bases from V and 4 bases from J; junction bases left unmatched: 6. Per the germline V gene, CDR1 is DFQATT and CDR2 is SNEGSKA (reference sequence). This CDR3 comprises 15 residues. The DNA of the CDR3 is TGCAGTGCTAGAGATCCAGGGGGGAAGAATCAGCCCCAGCATTTT. It codes for CSARDPGGKNQPQHF.

This clonotype was seen at least ten times. The V and J genes are TRBV11-3 and TRBJ1-1; TRBD1 agrees at 7 bases. Looked up from germline, CDR1 is SGHNT and CDR2 is YENEEA. The J segment lost 4 bases and the V segment lost 5 bases, leaving 7 bases of the junction unmatched. The CDR3 has 14 residues. CDR3 residues: CASSLLEGATEAFF. CDR3 coding DNA: TGTGCCAGCAGCCTACTGGAGGGGGCCACTGAAGCTTTCTTT.

This clonotype was seen at least ten times. The rearrangement links TRBV5-1 to TRBJ1-2; D is uncertain. The V end lost 4 bases, the J end lost 3 bases, and 7 bases lay between the germline ends. CDR3 size: 12 residues. Germline CDR1 SGHRS, CDR2 YFSETQ. In DNA form, the CDR3 reads TGCGCCAGCAGCCTCCTGGACTATGGCTACACCTTC. This gives the protein CASSLLDYGYTF.

This clonotype was observed many times. V gene TRBV2 combines with J gene TRBJ1-6, with D possibly TRBD1 on 6 matching bases. The germline CDR1 and CDR2 sequences are SNHLY and FYNNEI. The CDR3 has 12 residues. V was cut by 7 bases and J by 10 bases, with 11 bases left in between. The CDR3 loop is CASNRELSPLHF. For the CDR3, the DNA is TGTGCCAGCAACAGGGAATTGTCACCCCTCCACTTT.

This clonotype has a count of ten or more. The chain couples TRBV2 to TRBJ1-6; D unresolved. The length of the CDR3 is 14 residues. Germline CDR1 and CDR2: SNHLY and FYNNEI. V lost 2 bases, J lost 6 bases, and 8 bases lay in between. The CDR3 DNA is TGTGCCAGCAGTGAACAAGGGCTTAATTCACCCCTCCACTTT. Translation: CASSEQGLNSPLHF.